This T cell receptor (beta chain) came from a study of T-cell memory formation after mild COVID-19 (dated by TCRdb to about 2021). Study-wide context: TCR sequence clusters from the two donors were largely donor specific. Two young, previously healthy adult volunteers made up the cohort, one male and one female. T-cell clones expanding and contracting after mild COVID-19 in a couple of donors were tracked by longitudinal TCRalpha and TCRbeta repertoire sequencing.

Ficoll-Paque density gradient centrifugation was the method used to isolate PBMCs. The paper's findings and limits, for the study overall: The detection of some responding clones in pre-infection memory suggests that pre-existing cross-reactive memory T cells joined the SARS-CoV-2 response. The study included only a couple of mild cases, and larger cohorts that include severe cases with pre-infection samples were judged to be necessary. Contracting CD4+ clones were found mainly in CM and EM memory subsets, while CD8+ clones were enriched in EMRA. Whether the second-wave clones peaking on day 37 were SARS-CoV-2 specific was not confirmed. From day 15 to 85, contracting clones showed balanced CD4/CD8 phenotypes, whereas a second wave of clones that expanded from day 15 to 37 leaned towards CD4+.

The instrument was an Illumina NovaSeq 6000. TCRalpha and TCRbeta cDNA libraries were constructed by 5'RACE with constant-segment primers, with sample barcodes and unique molecular identifiers being introduced. RNA was extracted from every sample with Trizol reagent. The libraries were amplified in two PCR steps, and the second step added a second sample barcode and Illumina TruSeq adapters. Libraries were sequenced on an Illumina NovaSeq with 2 x 150 bp paired-end reads. Per the authors' processing: Demultiplexing of reads and collapsing into UMI-guided consensus sequences were performed with migec v1.2.7. Using mixcr v2.1.11, UMI consensuses were aligned to TRA and TRB V and J templates and then assembled into clonotypes. A clonotype was counted as expanded or contracted only when both edgeR and NoisET called the clonotype significant, with the noise models trained on biological replicates. For edgeR calls, a false discovery rate-adjusted p below 0.01 and a log2 fold-change threshold of 1 were applied. As an exploratory analysis of dynamics, max-normalized trajectories of the 1000 most abundant clonotypes were examined by PCA with hierarchical clustering. Separately sequenced CD4+ and CD8+ repertoires were used to assign a CD4 or CD8 phenotype to each responding clone. TCRdb cleaned the public reads at Q25 with fastp, built clones with MiXCR and kept in-frame beta chains. Records with the same CDR3 protein are collapsed into one entry carrying the most frequent genes and DNA. The V and J calls come from TCRdb's annotation, not from the publication. The sample profile shows 6,800 or so distinct CDR3 sequences; approximately 52% of them were found once. The top ten clones comprise about 2.5% of the sample.

This clonotype was seen just once. Its target antigen remains unknown. Base qualities are not recorded, but no much larger clone differs from it by a single base. One read alone lends weak support. The sequenced material came from PBMCs or a T cell subset sorted from them (not recorded which). The clonotype originates from an adult who had mild COVID-19 (a few samples of this study predate the infection). The sample titles of this study are shuffled in the database, so cell type and time point are left out.

The nucleotides are TGTGCCAGCAGCCTCCAGGGGAATGGCTACACCTTC. The translation is CASSLQGNGYTF. This receptor chain uses TRBV12-3 or TRBV12-4 and TRBJ1-2; the best D guess is TRBD1, with 6 bases matching. At the junction V is shortened by 6 bases and J by 6 bases, with 11 bases in between. The CDR3 sequence holds 12 residues, the cysteine and phenylalanine included. Only CDR3 DNA is held: 36 bases, read in frame from base 1.